The entry below describes one T cell receptor beta chain. Antigen unknown. Sequencing was performed with immunoSEQ multiplex PCR; in TCRdb, only in-frame clones are kept and a portion is missing. This table has roughly 120,000 clones, 85% to 95% appearing once. This sample stems from a study of graft-versus-host responses after intestinal transplantation. About the research overall: Every transplant recipient was induced with anti-thymocyte globulin, then maintained on tacrolimus and steroids for roughly 3 years. Study-wide findings and caveats: GvH clones surfaced in recipient marrow, some emerging earlier in ileum or blood. The study associated peak circulating GvH clone levels with early post-transplant HvG declines.

The V end was cut by 3 bases, the J end by 5 bases, with 19 bases between. The CDR3 length is 16 residues. Germline V gene data show CDR1 as SGHTA and CDR2 as FQGNSA. This sequence was found in a human donor who was the organ donor for an intestinal transplant. Source: unstimulated CD8+ T cells sorted from spleen or lymph node cells, taken before transplant. The chain combines TRBV7-2 with TRBJ1-2; D is undetermined. The CDR3 nucleotides are TGTGCCAGCAGCTTGCCCATTCTTTGGGAGAATTATGGCTACACCTTC. Translating gives CASSLPILWENYGYTF.